The 18 T cell receptor beta chains listed next were all sequenced from one sample in a study of OX40 agonist ivuxolimab in advanced cancers. The method behind the library was the immunoSEQ multiplex PCR assay. What TCRdb holds here is the immuneACCESS table cut down to in-frame rearrangements. Part of the clones is not present; checked against another copy, under half of the missing clones reflect an unresolved V gene, and the others are unexplained. This sample has 92,000 or so clones in its table, and 70% to 85% of those were observed once. The ten most abundant clones make up roughly 5.2% of the sample. Source: CD4+ or CD8+ T cells sorted from blood, taken in a trial of the OX40 agonist ivuxolimab. The receptor source for this set is an adult with an advanced solid tumor such as melanoma, head and neck, liver or kidney cancer.

This clone appeared a single time. The chain uses TRBV18 and TRBJ2-3; TRBD2 matches at 8 bases. V shed 6 bases, J shed 6 bases, and the junction held 14 bases outside the gene matches. The germline CDR1 and CDR2 sequences are KGHSH and LQKENI. CDR3 length: 16 residues. In DNA, the CDR3 is TGTGCCAGCTCCCGTCTCTCTGCGGGGGGCATGGATACGCAGTATTTT. It encodes CASSRLSAGGMDTQYF.

V is TRBV19 and J is TRBJ1-1; 10 positions match TRBD1. Germline values: CDR1 LNHDA, CDR2 SQIVND (reference sequence). V lost 5 bases to trimming and J lost 0 bases; unmatched junction nucleotides: 6. This CDR3 comprises 16 residues. The CDR3 bases are TGTGCCAGTAGTGCCCGGACAGGGGGAATGAACACTGAAGCTTTCTTT. Translation gives CASSARTGGMNTEAFF.

This rearrangement joins TRBV6-5 to TRBJ2-1, with D tentatively TRBD2 (6 bases). The CDR3 runs 16 residues. V was clipped by 3 bases and J by 4 bases, with 16 bases between them. CDR1 and CDR2 from the germline V gene are MNHEY and SVGAGI. The CDR3 loop is CASSYRAGLVYNEQFF. Here the CDR3 DNA reads TGTGCCAGCAGTTATCGGGCGGGACTCGTATACAATGAGCAGTTCTTC.

The chain uses TRBV19 and TRBJ1-1; D is unresolved. This CDR3 contains 14 residues. V was cut by 3 bases and J by 0 bases, with 8 bases left in between. Per the germline V gene, CDR1 is LNHDA and CDR2 is SQIVND (reference sequence). The CDR3 nucleotides are TGTGCCAGTAGTATTGGGCAGATGAACACTGAAGCTTTCTTT. Protein sequence: CASSIGQMNTEAFF.

A few counts support this clone. The chain is built from TRBV5-6 and TRBJ2-4; 10 bases fit TRBD1. V shed 4 bases and J 5 bases; nucleotides not matched to a gene: 3. The CDR3 loop spans 14 amino acids. The germline CDR1 and CDR2 sequences are SGHDT and YYEEEE. DNA for the CDR3: TGTGCCAGCAGCGTGGACAGGGGGGAAAACATTCAGTACTTC. Its translation is CASSVDRGENIQYF. The full variable domain, with the rest looked up from reference TRBV5-6 and TRBJ2-4, is DAGVTQSPTHLIKTRGQQVTLRCSPKSGHDTVSWYQQALGQGPQFIFQYYEEEERQRGNFPDRFSGHQFPNYSSELNVNALLLGDSALYLCASSVDRGENIQYFGAGTRLSVL.

This sequence joins TRBV20-1 and TRBJ2-7; unclear D gene. The germline V gene encodes CDR1 DFQATT and CDR2 SNEGSKA (reference sequence). The CDR3 length is 11 residues. The V end lost 2 bases, the J end lost 4 bases, and 6 bases lay between the germline ends. Written as DNA, the CDR3 is TGCAGTGCTAGATCGTATTACGAGCAGTACTTC. This gives the protein CSARSYYEQYF.

The gene calls are TRBV30 and TRBJ1-1, with D possibly TRBD1 on 5 matching bases. Germline CDR1 reads GTSNPN; CDR2 reads SVGIG (reference sequence). CDR3 length: 13 residues. V was trimmed by 4 bases and J by 4 bases, leaving 13 bases between them. In DNA, the CDR3 is TGTGCCTGGAACGGGTGGGGGAGCACTGAAGCTTTCTTT. As protein: CAWNGWGSTEAFF.

The genes are TRBV11-1 and TRBJ1-1; D is undetermined. The V end was cut by 2 bases, the J end by 6 bases, with 4 bases between. Germline values: CDR1 SGHAT, CDR2 FQDESV (reference sequence). The CDR3 length is 11 residues. The CDR3: CASSLRAEAFF. CDR3 sequence (DNA): TGTGCCAGCAGCTTAAGGGCTGAAGCTTTCTTT.

This clone appeared once. CDR3 sequence: CASGQGVSNQPQHF. Here the CDR3 DNA reads TGTGCCAGTGGACAGGGGGTTAGCAATCAGCCCCAGCATTTT. The V and J genes are TRBV19 and TRBJ1-5; the match to TRBD1 covers 10 bases. The V gene end was trimmed by 8 bases and the J gene end by 0 bases; junction bases not matched to a gene: 1. From germline, CDR1 is LNHDA and CDR2 SQIVND (reference sequence). The CDR3 sequence is 14 residues long.

V gene TRBV4-3 combines with J gene TRBJ1-1; 7 bases are a match to TRBD1. Losses at the gene ends were 3 bases for V and 4 bases for J; bases not matched to a gene: 2. This CDR3 contains 13 residues. Germline V gene sequence: CDR1 LGHNA, CDR2 YSLEER. Here the CDR3 reads CASSQGQTTEAFF. The CDR3 DNA reads TGCGCCAGCAGCCAGGGACAGACCACTGAAGCTTTCTTT.

This clone was seen just once. The V gene is TRBV9, the J gene TRBJ2-1; 8 bases agree with TRBD1. The V gene's germline CDR1 is SGDLS and CDR2 YYNGEE. The junction had 5 bases not matched to a gene; V was cut back by 1 base and J by 8 bases. The CDR3 loop spans 14 amino acids. DNA for the CDR3: TGTGCCAGCAGCGTAACAACGACAGGGGATGAGCAGTTCTTC. The encoded protein is CASSVTTTGDEQFF.

In DNA, the CDR3 is TGTGCCAGCATCCCGGGGCGAGGGAATTCCTACGAGCAGTACTTC. This encodes CASIPGRGNSYEQYF. J is TRBJ2-7 and V is TRBV2, with D tentatively TRBD1 or TRBD2 (5 bases each). There are 15 residues in the CDR3. Looked up from germline, CDR1 is SNHLY and CDR2 is FYNNEI. The V end lost 7 bases, the J end lost 1 base, and 17 bases lay between the germline ends.

The rearrangement links TRBV11-3 to TRBJ2-7, with D hard to call. The CDR3 has 14 amino acids. Germline V gene sequence: CDR1 SGHNT, CDR2 YENEEA. Trimming left V 2 bases short and J 5 bases short, with 13 bases between. CDR3 residues: CASSLNPDPDEQYF. The DNA for the CDR3 is TGTGCCAGCAGCTTAAACCCAGATCCAGACGAGCAGTACTTC.

A single count supports this clone. The chain links TRBV7-6 to TRBJ1-1; D ambiguous. Trimming pared 5 bases from V and 3 bases from J, leaving 16 bases between. The CDR3 covers 15 residues. Germline-derived CDR1 and CDR2 are SGHVS and FNYEAQ. The CDR3 bases are TGTGCCAGCAGCCGCGGACTCCGACGGGACACTGAAGCTTTCTTT. Translating gives CASSRGLRRDTEAFF.

The chain couples TRBV2 to TRBJ1-1, with D possibly TRBD1 on 5 matching bases. V lost 4 bases, J lost 1 base, and 16 bases lay in between. The germline gives CDR1 SNHLY, CDR2 FYNNEI. This CDR3 spans 16 amino acids. CDR3 DNA: TGTGCCAGCAGTGCCAAGGGGCCGCCGAGGAACACTGAAGCTTTCTTT. It is translated as CASSAKGPPRNTEAFF.

CDR3 DNA sequence: TGCGCCAGCAAAACTAGCGGGAGTGTTGGGACCGGGGAGCTGTTTTTT. Translation: CASKTSGSVGTGELFF. V gene TRBV5-1 combines with J gene TRBJ2-2; 11 bases are a match to TRBD2. V lost 6 bases, J lost 5 bases, and 9 bases stayed unmatched. The CDR3 loop spans 16 amino acids. Looked up from germline, CDR1 is SGHRS and CDR2 is YFSETQ.

The chain uses TRBV9 and TRBJ2-3, with 12 bases lining up with TRBD2. J lost 6 bases, V lost 4 bases, and 15 bases had no gene match. The V gene's germline CDR1 is SGDLS and CDR2 YYNGEE. The CDR3 covers 18 residues. The CDR3 nucleotides read TGTGCCAGCAGCTTAAGGGTTAGGACTAGCGGGACGGGGGATACGCAGTATTTT. It is translated as CASSLRVRTSGTGDTQYF.

This chain joins TRBV6-5 and TRBJ1-1, with 8 nucleotides matching TRBD1. This CDR3 has 14 amino acids. CDR1 and CDR2 from the germline V gene are MNHEY and SVGAGI. With 7 bases clipped from V and 5 bases from J, the junction kept 9 bases outside the gene matches. The CDR3 bases are TGTGCCAGCACTCAGCCAGGGGGCAGGACTGAAGCTTTCTTT. Encoded protein: CASTQPGGRTEAFF.